Shown below are 18 T cell receptor beta chains from a single sample sequenced in a study of OX40 agonist ivuxolimab in advanced cancers. The assay was immunoSEQ multiplex PCR, and TCRdb's table has in-frame clones only and misses some. The sample lists approximately 91,000 clones; roughly 84% were seen once. Source: CD4+ or CD8+ T cells sorted from blood, taken in a trial of the OX40 agonist ivuxolimab. These receptors were taken from an adult with an advanced solid tumor such as melanoma, head and neck, liver or kidney cancer.

This chain uses TRBV7-9 with TRBJ1-5; D gene ambiguous. Germline V gives CDR1 SEHNR, CDR2 FQNEAQ (reference sequence). V was clipped by 4 bases and J by 3 bases, with 4 bases between them. The CDR3 spans 12 residues. The CDR3 DNA follows: TGTGCCAGCAGCTACAACAATCAGCCCCAGCATTTT. Its translation is CASSYNNQPQHF.

The chain combines TRBV30 with TRBJ2-7, with TRBD1 as a possible D gene (5 bases). The CDR3 contains 11 residues. V was pared by 2 bases and J by 6 bases, with 8 bases between. CDR1 and CDR2 from the germline V gene are GTSNPN and SVGIG (reference sequence). The CDR3: CAWSQGFEQYF. CDR3 nucleotides: TGTGCCTGGAGTCAGGGATTCGAGCAGTACTTC.

This chain uses TRBV5-6 with TRBJ2-5; 7 bases map to TRBD2. Trimming took 0 bases from V and 2 from J; bases not matched to a gene: 4. Germline CDR1 and CDR2: SGHDT and YYEEEE. CDR3 length: 15 residues. CDR3 residues: CASSLGRGSQETQYF. The CDR3 DNA is TGTGCCAGCAGCTTGGGGCGGGGGTCACAAGAGACCCAGTACTTC.

The chain uses TRBV6-5 and TRBJ2-3, with 8 positions matching TRBD1. The CDR3 is 15 amino acids. Germline V CDR1 and CDR2: MNHEY, SVGAGI. The junction had 8 bases not matched to a gene; V was cut back by 6 bases and J by 3 bases. CDR3: CASSIRQGLTDTQYF. Written as DNA, the CDR3 is TGTGCCAGCAGCATTAGACAGGGGTTGACAGATACGCAGTATTTT.

On this clone: The same CDR3 is also encoded by other DNA sequences in this sample. CDR3 in DNA: TGTGCCAGCAGTGCAAGCCTTGGTCCCTACGAGCAGTACTTC. The encoded protein is CASSASLGPYEQYF. The chain couples TRBV27 to TRBJ2-7, with no clear D. Looked up from germline, CDR1 is MNHEY and CDR2 is SMNVEV (reference sequence). Deletions cut 5 bases from V and 2 bases from J, with 13 bases between. This CDR3 has 14 residues.

This chain joins TRBV13 and TRBJ2-7, with TRBD2 identical over 8 bases. CDR1 and CDR2 (germline): PRHDT, FYEKMQ (reference sequence). The CDR3 consists of 17 residues. V shed 5 bases and J 4 bases; nucleotides not matched to a gene: 16. The CDR3 sequence is CASSLGGVRGRLYEQYF. The CDR3, as DNA: TGTGCCAGCAGCCTCGGGGGGGTCAGGGGACGGTTATACGAGCAGTACTTC.

This clone was picked up a small number of times. This chain links TRBV4-2 with TRBJ1-2; 7 bases align to TRBD1. Germline loops: CDR1 LGHNA, CDR2 YNFKEQ. This CDR3 has 16 amino acids. V trimming: 2 bases; J trimming: 2 bases; junction bases outside the gene matches: 8. The CDR3 DNA reads as TGTGCCAGCAGCCAACCCCAGGGAGGGGGCAACTATGGCTACACCTTC. Amino acid sequence: CASSQPQGGGNYGYTF.

V gene TRBV7-6 combines with J gene TRBJ2-7; D not certain. The CDR3 has 13 amino acids. The V end lost 5 bases, the J end lost 1 base, and 9 bases lay between the germline ends. Germline CDR1 SGHVS, CDR2 FNYEAQ. In DNA form, the CDR3 reads TGTGCCAGCAGCGACGACGTTTCCTACGAGCAGTACTTC. This translates into CASSDDVSYEQYF.

This clone was seen a single time. This chain joins TRBV6-6 and TRBJ2-5; the D is unclear. V gave up 0 bases and J gave up 7 bases, with 9 bases separating them. CDR1 and CDR2 from the germline V gene are MNHNY and SVGAGI (reference sequence). CDR3 length: 13 amino acids. CDR3 region: CASSYSKERTQYF. For the CDR3, the DNA is TGTGCCAGCAGTTACTCGAAGGAACGGACCCAGTACTTC.

This CDR3 reads CASSPTGGVDGYTF. DNA for the CDR3: TGTGCCAGCTCACCGACAGGGGGGGTCGATGGCTACACCTTC. This chain uses TRBV18 with TRBJ1-2; TRBD1 matches 9 bases. The V segment lost 3 bases and the J segment 6 bases; nucleotides outside the gene matches: 5. The germline V gene encodes CDR1 KGHSH and CDR2 LQKENI. The CDR3 loop spans 14 amino acids.

The chain couples TRBV5-1 to TRBJ1-2; D gene uncertain. V was cut by 0 bases and J by 4 bases, with 4 bases left in between. In germline, CDR1 is SGHRS, CDR2 YFSETQ. The CDR3 length is 12 residues. The CDR3 reads CASSLVPYGYTF. For the CDR3, the DNA is TGCGCCAGCAGCTTGGTCCCCTATGGCTACACCTTC.

The J gene is TRBJ1-1, the V gene TRBV19, with 8 bases that match TRBD1. The CDR3 has 14 residues. Trimming at V came to 7 bases and at J to 6 bases, leaving 10 bases not matched to a gene. Germline CDR1 and CDR2: LNHDA and SQIVND (reference sequence). As DNA, the CDR3 is TGTGCCAGTATGCCACAGGGGGAGGCCGCTGAAGCTTTCTTT. The encoded protein is CASMPQGEAAEAFF.

This clone appeared once. The V and J genes are TRBV7-2 and TRBJ1-2; no clear D gene. V was pared by 4 bases and J by 6 bases, with 15 bases between. Germline loops: CDR1 SGHTA, CDR2 FQGNSA. CDR3 length: 14 residues. The CDR3 loop is CASSSPSANDGYTF. The CDR3 DNA reads TGTGCCAGCAGCTCCCCGTCGGCAAACGATGGCTACACCTTC.

In its sample, this clone was seen a few times. The chain couples TRBV15 to TRBJ2-6, with D perhaps matching TRBD1 (6 bases). Trimming stripped 3 bases from V and 2 bases from J, with 17 bases between. Germline V gives CDR1 LNHNV, CDR2 YYDKDF (reference sequence). The CDR3 extends over 18 amino acids. The CDR3 DNA reads as TGTGCCACCAGCAGGGAATTACTACAGGGAACTGGGGCCAACGTCCTGACTTTC. Its translation: CATSRELLQGTGANVLTF.

The DNA for the CDR3 is TGTGCCATCAACAAGGAACTTAATTCACCCCTCCACTTT. It yields the protein CAINKELNSPLHF. The chain is built from TRBV10-3 and TRBJ1-6; no clear D gene. V was shortened by 7 bases and J by 6 bases, with 10 bases between the two germline ends. CDR1 and CDR2 (germline): ENHRY, SYGVKD. This CDR3 is 13 amino acids long.

The rearrangement links TRBV5-1 to TRBJ2-1; perhaps D is TRBD1 or TRBD2 (8 bases each). CDR3 length: 15 amino acids. Germline assignment: CDR1 SGHRS and CDR2 YFSETQ. V lost 4 bases and J lost 5, with 16 bases in between. The CDR3 region has the DNA TGCGCCAGCAGCCGGGAGGGACAGGTCCACAATGAGCAGTTCTTC. It yields the protein CASSREGQVHNEQFF. The variable domain in full, with the rest retrieved from reference TRBV5-1 and TRBJ2-1, is KAGVTQTPRYLIKTRGQQVTLSCSPISGHRSVSWYQQTPGQGLQFLFEYFSETQRNKGNFPGRFSGRQFSNSRSEMNVSTLELGDSALYLCASSREGQVHNEQFFGPGTRLTVL.

Only one count was recorded for this clone. The CDR3 DNA follows: TGCGCCAGCAGTGGAGGAACAGGGAATGAAAAACTGTTTTTT. It translates to CASSGGTGNEKLFF. J is TRBJ1-4 and V is TRBV10-2, with D tentatively TRBD1 (6 bases). CDR1 is WSHSY and CDR2 is SAAADI in the germline V gene. The length of the CDR3 is 14 residues. The V end lost 4 bases, the J end lost 5 bases, and 11 bases lay between the germline ends.

CDR3: CASGEEGGYTF. For the CDR3, the DNA is TGTGCTAGTGGGGAGGAAGGCGGCTACACCTTC. This chain joins TRBV12-5 and TRBJ1-2; D call uncertain. V was pared by 6 bases and J by 8 bases, with 10 bases between. The CDR3 loop spans 11 amino acids. The germline gives CDR1 LGHNT, CDR2 FRNRAP.